Described below is a single TCR beta chain sequence and its context. This specimen belongs to a study of blood T cells in healthy people across ages. Next came a second PCR, run for about 6 to 12 cycles, which used a sample-barcoded 5' primer along with a J-beta primer mix. From the 5' RACE reads, TCRdb called clonotypes with MiXCR, one entry per CDR3 protein. The sample includes around 1,000,000 distinct CDR3 sequences, approximately 25% of them seen just once. The CDR3 sequence is 15 residues long. The V gene's germline CDR1 is MGHRA and CDR2 YSYEKL. The same data also went into a second study, on T cells of mothers and their children. As reported in that work: All donors were healthy and Caucasian; they were a few mothers and their six children. No T cell clones of persistent microchimeric origin were detected.

The sample consisted of blood. The sequence came from a girl aged 2 to 9 in good health. The chain links TRBV4-1 to TRBJ2-1; maybe TRBD1 (6 bases). The better agreement between TRBJ2-7 and the DNA end casts doubt on the J call. The CDR3 nucleotides read TGCGCCAGCAGCCAATTATGGACAGAAGTCTACGAGCAGTACTTC. This translates into CASSQLWTEVYEQYF.